One and the same sample provided the 24 T cell receptor beta chains below, sequenced in a study of OX40 agonist ivuxolimab in advanced cancers. Assay used: immunoSEQ multiplex PCR; TCRdb lists only in-frame clones, some missing. In the table there are tens of thousands of clones, 80% to 90% of which are singletons. This specimen was CD4+ or CD8+ T cells sorted from blood, taken in a trial of the OX40 agonist ivuxolimab. These receptors were obtained from an adult with an advanced solid tumor such as melanoma, head and neck, liver or kidney cancer.

The chain carries TRBV4-2 and TRBJ1-1; 7 bases agree with TRBD1. V lost 1 base and J lost 2; bases outside the gene matches: 4. The CDR3 sequence is 15 residues long. Germline CDR1 reads LGHNA; CDR2 reads YNFKEQ. The CDR3 coding sequence is TGTGCCAGCAGCCAAGGTGGGACAGAAAACACTGAAGCTTTCTTT. This sequence encodes CASSQGGTENTEAFF.

V and J are TRBV4-2 and TRBJ2-1; 11 bases match TRBD2. Per the germline V gene, CDR1 is LGHNA and CDR2 is YNFKEQ. The J segment lost 0 bases and the V segment lost 4 bases, leaving 14 bases of the junction unmatched. CDR3 length: 20 amino acids. CDR3: CASSRSEGTSGLSSYNEQFF. CDR3 nucleotide sequence: TGTGCCAGCAGCCGGTCCGAAGGGACTAGCGGCCTGAGCTCCTACAATGAGCAGTTCTTC.

This chain connects TRBV28 to TRBJ2-5; a weak D match, TRBD1 (5 bases). The V end was cut by 8 bases, the J end by 5 bases, with 9 bases between. The CDR3 runs 11 residues. Per the germline V gene, CDR1 is MDHEN and CDR2 is SYDVKM. In nucleotides, the CDR3 is TGTGCCAGCGCTAAGGGGGAGACCCAGTACTTC. Residues: CASAKGETQYF.

This rearrangement joins TRBV5-4 to TRBJ2-3; no clear D. Between the trimmed V and J ends, which lost 0 bases and 0 bases, there was a span of 5 bases. In germline, CDR1 is SGHNT, CDR2 YYREEE (reference sequence). This CDR3 spans 14 amino acids. Written as DNA, the CDR3 is TGTGCCAGCAGCTTGGCTATCAGCACAGATACGCAGTATTTT. It encodes CASSLAISTDTQYF. Full variable domain (remainder filled in from reference TRBV5-4 and TRBJ2-3): ETGVTQSPTHLIKTRGQQVTLRCSSQSGHNTVSWYQQALGQGPQFIFQYYREEENGRGNFPPRFSGLQFPNYSSELNVNALELDDSALYLCASSLAISTDTQYFGPGTRLTVL.

This chain joins TRBV7-9 and TRBJ1-1; no clear D. Germline V gene data show CDR1 as SEHNR and CDR2 as FQNEAQ (reference sequence). The CDR3 sequence is 11 residues long. Trimming took off 5 bases at V and 8 bases at J, with 9 bases between the two ends. This CDR3 reads CASSAGGEAFF. The CDR3 DNA is TGTGCCAGCAGCGCGGGAGGCGAAGCTTTCTTT.

The chain recombines TRBV5-1 with TRBJ2-1; tentative D call: TRBD2 (5 bases). V was clipped by 3 bases and J by 4 bases, with 20 bases between them. The germline CDR1 and CDR2 sequences are SGHRS and YFSETQ. This CDR3 is built from 17 residues. The CDR3 bases are TGCGCCAGCAGCTCTCCGAATGGGGTAGGGAGATACAATGAGCAGTTCTTC. This codes for CASSSPNGVGRYNEQFF.

The chain carries TRBV27 and TRBJ2-5, with 9 bases aligning to TRBD2. From germline, CDR1 is MNHEY and CDR2 SMNVEV (reference sequence). Losses at the gene ends were 5 bases for V and 1 base for J; bases not matched to a gene: 5. The CDR3 length is 15 residues. The CDR3 here is CASSPGLAFQETQYF. The CDR3 nucleotides are TGTGCCAGCAGTCCGGGACTAGCTTTCCAAGAGACCCAGTACTTC.

This clone was seen a handful of times. CDR3 protein: CASSMGQDRAFTGELFF. In nucleotides, the CDR3 is TGTGCCAGTAGTATGGGTCAGGACAGGGCGTTCACCGGGGAGCTGTTTTTT. This chain uses TRBV19 with TRBJ2-2, with 8 bases aligning to TRBD1. There are 17 residues in the CDR3. Losses at the gene ends were 3 bases for V and 4 bases for J; bases not matched to a gene: 10. Germline CDR1 reads LNHDA; CDR2 reads SQIVND (reference sequence).

CDR3 DNA sequence: TGCGCCAGCAGCACCGGGACAGGGTACCAAGAGACCCAGTACTTC. The encoded protein is CASSTGTGYQETQYF. This chain joins TRBV5-1 and TRBJ2-5; TRBD1 aligns across 9 bases. Germline values: CDR1 SGHRS, CDR2 YFSETQ. The CDR3 is 15 residues long. Germline trimming cut 4 bases from V and 0 bases from J; bases unmatched to any gene: 4.

The chain couples TRBV18 to TRBJ2-7; D perhaps matches TRBD2 (6 bases). Trimming took 2 bases from V and 8 from J, leaving 13 bases between them. This CDR3 is 13 amino acids long. Germline CDR1 is KGHSH and CDR2 is LQKENI. DNA for the CDR3: TGTGCCAGCTCACCAAAAGAGGAGGGGAAGCAGTACTTC. It codes for CASSPKEEGKQYF.

This clone was found once. The gene calls are TRBV6-5 and TRBJ2-7, with no clear D. V lost 2 bases and J 5 bases, leaving 4 bases between the germline ends. The CDR3 contains 11 residues. Germline V gene data show CDR1 as MNHEY and CDR2 as SVGAGI. This CDR3 is CASSYRDEQYF. CDR3 nucleotide sequence: TGTGCCAGCAGTTACCGTGACGAGCAGTACTTC.

This chain links TRBV5-1 with TRBJ2-7, with D hard to call. The CDR3 length is 15 residues. Germline V gives CDR1 SGHRS, CDR2 YFSETQ. The V end was cut by 2 bases, the J end by 6 bases, with 18 bases between. The CDR3 DNA follows: TGCGCCAGCAGCTTCGGACCCACCCACTCGGGCGAGCAGTACTTC. Its translation is CASSFGPTHSGEQYF.

The chain links TRBV9 to TRBJ1-1; perhaps TRBD1 as D (6 bases). Trimming shortened V by 0 bases and J by 1 base, and 10 bases separated the two germline ends. CDR3 length equals 15 residues. Germline assignment: CDR1 SGDLS and CDR2 YYNGEE. CDR3: CASSVENRANTEAFF. In DNA form, the CDR3 reads TGTGCCAGCAGCGTAGAGAACAGGGCGAACACTGAAGCTTTCTTT.

The chain's CDR3 is CASSIQAGPSQAAFF. CDR3 bases: TGTGCCAGTAGTATCCAGGCGGGTCCCTCGCAGGCGGCTTTCTTT. V and J are TRBV19 and TRBJ1-1; the D is unclear. The CDR3 covers 15 residues. Germline loops: CDR1 LNHDA, CDR2 SQIVND (reference sequence). V shed 3 bases and J shed 11 bases, with 22 bases lying between them.

The chain joins TRBV28 to TRBJ2-4, with D possibly matching TRBD1 (6 bases). CDR3 length: 15 residues. Trimming left V 8 bases short and J 1 base short, with 15 bases between. The germline gives CDR1 MDHEN, CDR2 SYDVKM. CDR3 in DNA: TGTGCCAGCTCGTTAAGGGGGTGGGCCAAAAACATTCAGTACTTC. Translating it yields CASSLRGWAKNIQYF. Filled out from reference TRBV28 and TRBJ2-4, the complete variable domain reads DVKVTQSSRYLVKRTGEKVFLECVQDMDHENMFWYRQDPGLGLRLIYFSYDVKMKEKGDIPEGYSVSREKKERFSLILESASTNQTSMYLCASSLRGWAKNIQYFGAGTRLSVL.

This chain joins TRBV7-6 and TRBJ2-1; D possibly corresponds to TRBD1 (6 bases). The germline CDR1 and CDR2 sequences are SGHVS and FNYEAQ. The V gene lost 5 bases and the J gene lost 9 bases, with 11 bases spanning the gap. The CDR3 length is 12 residues. Here the CDR3 DNA reads TGTGCCAGCAGCGCCGCAGGGGTTGAGCAGTTCTTC. Amino acid sequence: CASSAAGVEQFF.

V is TRBV10-1 and J is TRBJ2-4; 7 bases agree with TRBD2. The CDR3 extends over 16 amino acids. Germline CDR1 reads WNHNN; CDR2 reads SYGVQD (reference sequence). V lost 4 bases, J lost 2 bases, and 8 bases stayed unmatched. The CDR3 DNA follows: TGCGCCAGCAGTGGGAGGTCTAGCGGCACCAAAAACATTCAGTACTTC. This gives the protein CASSGRSSGTKNIQYF.

The chain employs TRBV28 and TRBJ2-2, with a possible D match to TRBD1 (6 bases). CDR3 size: 12 residues. With 7 bases removed from V and 4 bases from J, the gap between germline ends came to 7 bases. The germline CDR1 and CDR2 sequences are MDHEN and SYDVKM. The CDR3 reads CASKTGTGELFF. In nucleotides, the CDR3 is TGTGCCAGCAAGACAGGCACCGGGGAGCTGTTTTTT. The full variable domain, rest sourced from reference TRBV28 and TRBJ2-2, is DVKVTQSSRYLVKRTGEKVFLECVQDMDHENMFWYRQDPGLGLRLIYFSYDVKMKEKGDIPEGYSVSREKKERFSLILESASTNQTSMYLCASKTGTGELFFGEGSRLTVL.

The gene calls are TRBV2 and TRBJ2-7; 15 nucleotides align to TRBD2. Germline V gene sequence: CDR1 SNHLY, CDR2 FYNNEI. With V trimmed by 6 bases and J by 5 bases, 8 bases remained unmatched. This CDR3 contains 16 residues. CDR3 nucleotide sequence: TGTGCCAGCAGGGCGGGGACTAGCGGGAGGAGCGACGAGCAGTACTTC. It yields the protein CASRAGTSGRSDEQYF. Drawing the rest from reference TRBV2 and TRBJ2-7, the complete variable domain is EPEVTQTPSHQVTQMGQEVILRCVPISNHLYFYWYRQILGQKVEFLVSFYNNEISEKSEIFDDQFSVERPDGSNFTLKIRSTKLEDSAMYFCASRAGTSGRSDEQYFGPGTRLTVT.

The chain recombines TRBV18 with TRBJ2-5; D ambiguous. Germline V gives CDR1 KGHSH, CDR2 LQKENI. This CDR3 has 14 residues. V lost 3 bases, J lost 1 base, and 9 bases lay in between. Here the CDR3 DNA reads TGTGCCAGCTCACCGACGGCAGCCCAAGAGACCCAGTACTTC. It is translated as CASSPTAAQETQYF.

The CDR3 region has the DNA TGTGCCAGCAGTTACTCCGGGACACCACTCACCGGGGAGCTGTTTTTT. Protein sequence: CASSYSGTPLTGELFF. The chain has TRBV6-5 and TRBJ2-2; a weak D match, TRBD1 (6 bases). The germline V gene has CDR1 MNHEY and CDR2 SVGAGI. The CDR3 sequence is 16 residues long. V gave up 0 bases and J gave up 4 bases, with 12 bases separating them.

The chain joins TRBV28 to TRBJ1-2; D uncertain. The germline V gene encodes CDR1 MDHEN and CDR2 SYDVKM. The CDR3 sequence is 13 residues long. The ends were cut back, 3 bases at V and 4 bases at J, with 9 bases in the middle. In DNA form, the CDR3 reads TGTGCCAGCAGTTTTCAAACTCCCTATGGCTACACCTTC. Its translation: CASSFQTPYGYTF.

The V and J genes are TRBV9 and TRBJ2-1, with a tentative D call TRBD2 (6 bases). V dropped 0 bases and J dropped 7 bases, with 11 bases sitting between them. This CDR3 is built from 14 residues. Germline assignment: CDR1 SGDLS and CDR2 YYNGEE. CDR3 DNA sequence: TGTGCCAGCAGCGTAGGCGCAGGAGGGAATGAGCAGTTCTTC. Protein product: CASSVGAGGNEQFF. Looking up the rest from reference TRBV9 and TRBJ2-1 gives the full variable domain: DSGVTQTPKHLITATGQRVTLRCSPRSGDLSVYWYQQSLDQGLQFLIQYYNGEERAKGNILERFSAQQFPDLHSELNLSSLELGDSALYFCASSVGAGGNEQFFGPGTRLTVL.

In this sample, this clone turned up once. The chain has TRBV18 and TRBJ2-7; weak D call: TRBD2 (5 bases). The CDR3 spans 13 residues. The germline gives CDR1 KGHSH, CDR2 LQKENI. Trimming took 0 bases from V and 2 from J, leaving 5 bases between them. The CDR3, as DNA: TGTGCCAGCTCACCACCCGGGACCTACGAGCAGTACTTC. Its protein product is CASSPPGTYEQYF.